The 8 T cell receptor beta chains below come from one sample, sequenced in a study of tumor-infiltrating lymphocytes in primary liver carcinoma. Between roughly 17 and 31 mg of unsorted bulk tissue served as the source from which RNA and DNA were co-extracted. The authors made TCR beta cDNA from approximately 500 ng total RNA with a constant-region primer. Generation of the TCR beta libraries relied on three nested multiplex PCR rounds using slightly modified ARM-PCR. Both of the initial two PCR rounds ran for about 9 cycles and employed TRBV1-TRBV30 forward primers alongside a C-beta reverse primer. TCRdb analysed the multiplex PCR reads with MiXCR anew, one entry per CDR3 protein. There are about 44,000 distinct CDR3 sequences in the sample; approximately 71% occur only once, and 38% lies in the top ten. The specimen sequenced was tumor-adjacent normal liver tissue. These receptors came from a woman younger than 45 with primary liver carcinoma and hepatitis B virus infection.

To note about this clonotype: One end of the junction fails to match germline, which may point to a read error. The rearrangement uses TRBV11-1 and TRBJ2-7; D uncertain. CDR1 is SGHAT, CDR2 FQDESV, per germline (reference sequence). The CDR3 has 14 residues. In nucleotides, the CDR3 is TGTGCCAGCAGCTTAGCGACGGCCCTCTACGAGCACTACTTC. Its translation: CASSLATALYEHYF.

This clonotype showed up just once. A junction end diverges from the germline sequence, so it may reflect a read error. The genes are TRBV11-2 and TRBJ2-1; D is unresolved. The CDR3 has 14 residues. Germline CDR1 reads SGHAT; CDR2 reads FQNNGV. CDR3 sequence (DNA): TGTGCCGGCAGACATCGAGGACCCTACAATGAGCAGTTCTTC. This translates into CAGRHRGPYNEQFF. The full variable domain, with the rest looked up from reference TRBV11-2 and TRBJ2-1, is EAGVAQSPRYKIIEKRQSVAFWCNPISGHATLYWYQQILGQGPKLLIQFQNNGVVDDSQLPKDRFSAERLKGVDSTLKIQPAKLEDSAVYLCAGRHRGPYNEQFFGPGTRLTVL.

In the case of this clonotype: One base away lies a much larger clone, so this may be a sequencing read error. The rearrangement uses TRBV12-3 or TRBV12-4 and TRBJ1-2; the match to TRBD1 covers 7 bases. The CDR3 has 12 residues. The CDR3 sequence: CAGRGTVRGYTF. CDR3 nucleotide sequence: TGTGCCGGCAGGGGGACAGTAAGAGGCTACACCTTC.

Regarding this clonotype: A much larger clonotype is one base distant, so this may be a read error. This chain joins TRBV7-9 and TRBJ2-7; possible D gene TRBD1, 6 bases. Germline assignment: CDR1 SEHNR and CDR2 FQNEAQ (reference sequence). There are 14 residues in the CDR3. The chain's CDR3 is CANSLYRVDYEQYF. The DNA for the CDR3 is TGTGCCAACAGCTTATACAGGGTGGATTACGAGCAGTACTTC.

This sequence joins TRBV29-1 and TRBJ1-2; a weak D match, TRBD1 (5 bases). The CDR3 is 13 amino acids. The germline V and J ends were trimmed by 0 bases and 12 bases, with 17 bases remaining between them. CDR1 and CDR2 (germline): SQVTM, ANQGSEA. CDR3 in amino acids: CSVEDRWADSNTF. DNA of the CDR3: TGCAGCGTTGAAGATCGATGGGCTGACAGCAACACCTTC.

This clonotype was counted a single time. This sequence joins TRBV5-6 and TRBJ1-5, with 9 bases matching TRBD1. CDR1 SGHDT and CDR2 YYEEEE come from the germline V gene. With 4 bases clipped from V and 8 bases from J, the junction kept 16 bases outside the gene matches. The CDR3 has 17 amino acids. CDR3 sequence (DNA): TGTGCCAGCAGCATGAACTACAGGGGGCGACGGTATGAGCCCCAGCATTTT. Residues: CASSMNYRGRRYEPQHF.

Concerning this clonotype: One end of the junction fails to match germline, which may point to a read error. In DNA, the CDR3 is TGTGCCAGCAGCATAGGAGGGTTTAGTATTTGGGGCACTGAAGCTTTCTTT. The encoded protein is CASSIGGFSIWGTEAFF. The rearrangement links TRBV13 to TRBJ1-1; D gene uncertain. The CDR3 covers 17 residues. Germline loops: CDR1 PRHDT, CDR2 FYEKMQ (reference sequence).

A note on this clonotype: The final CDR3 position lacks the conserved phenylalanine or tryptophan, pointing to a likely read error. The DNA is omitted, as the CDR3 cannot be located on it reliably, and the CDR3 follows TCRdb's listing. This sequence joins TRBV29-1 and TRBJ2-5; the D segment call TRBD2 is taken from the table without a DNA check. Germline V gives CDR1 SQVTM, CDR2 ANQGSEA. The length of the CDR3 is 16 amino acids, counting both ends. CDR3 residues: CGVEASRLGVQETQHH.